Each of the 10 T cell receptor beta chains below was sequenced from the same sample in a study of breast tumors, draining lymph nodes, adjacent tissues. TCRdb itself ran the multiplex PCR reads through MiXCR, one entry per CDR3 protein. The table records 150,000 to 200,000 distinct CDR3 sequences, 30% to 40% of them present only once. The lymph nodes were axillary draining lymph nodes from breast cancer patients. Sequencing input: axillary lymph node tissue. All receptors come from a female donor with breast cancer. Some clones in this sample may be carry-over from other donors' samples.

This clonotype occurred many times. The chain joins TRBV20-1 to TRBJ2-7; 9 bases agree with TRBD2. Losses at the gene ends were 2 bases for V and 5 bases for J; bases not matched to a gene: 10. From germline, CDR1 is DFQATT and CDR2 SNEGSKA (reference sequence). The CDR3 covers 15 residues. CDR3 bases: TGCAGTGCTAGAATCCCTACTAGCGGGCGGAACGAGCAGTACTTC. Residues: CSARIPTSGRNEQYF.

This clonotype was recorded at least ten times. The genes are TRBV7-2 and TRBJ1-6; D is possibly TRBD1 (6 bases). V lost 6 bases and J lost 7, with 13 bases in between. CDR3 size: 14 residues. Per the germline V gene, CDR1 is SGHTA and CDR2 is FQGNSA. The CDR3 nucleotides read TGTGCCAGCAGGGTGGGGGGGCACAATTCACCCCTCCACTTT. It codes for CASRVGGHNSPLHF.

The V and J genes are TRBV28 and TRBJ1-2, with D uncertain. V was cut by 6 bases and J by 8 bases, with 13 bases left in between. Germline V gene sequence: CDR1 MDHEN, CDR2 SYDVKM. The CDR3 is 12 amino acids. The CDR3 protein is CASRGPTWGYTF. The DNA of the CDR3 is TGTGCCAGCAGAGGTCCTACGTGGGGCTACACCTTC.

This clonotype was detected ten times or more. The J gene is TRBJ2-3, the V gene TRBV24-1; the D gene is possibly TRBD2 (6 bases). The CDR3 totals 14 residues. V lost 5 bases and J 0 bases, leaving 8 bases between the germline ends. Germline loops: CDR1 KGHDR, CDR2 SFDVKD. The DNA for the CDR3 is TGTGCCACCAGTGCTGCGGGGAGCACAGATACGCAGTATTTT. This gives the protein CATSAAGSTDTQYF.

V gene TRBV28 combines with J gene TRBJ2-2; D tentatively fits TRBD1 or TRBD2 (6 bases each). Per the germline V gene, CDR1 is MDHEN and CDR2 is SYDVKM. Trimming removed 2 bases from V and 2 bases from J, with 12 bases in between. There are 16 residues in the CDR3. The CDR3 loop is CASSLRGVSNTGELFF. Written as DNA, the CDR3 is TGTGCCAGCAGTTTAAGGGGGGTATCTAACACCGGGGAGCTGTTTTTT.

This clonotype has a single count. The chain uses TRBV7-2 and TRBJ2-3, with D possibly TRBD1 on 6 matching bases. Germline-derived CDR1 and CDR2 are SGHTA and FQGNSA. The V and J ends lost 2 bases and 3 bases respectively, with 15 bases between them. This CDR3 has 16 residues. CDR3 residues: CASSLLAGARTDTQYF. CDR3 coding DNA: TGTGCCAGCAGCTTACTGGCAGGGGCGAGGACAGATACGCAGTATTTT.

Concerning this clonotype itself: Just one base apart from a much larger clone, this may be a read error. The V call is TRBV5-6, the J call TRBJ1-1; D unresolved. Trimming pared 0 bases from V and 0 bases from J, leaving 3 bases between. Germline assignment: CDR1 SGHDT and CDR2 YYEEEE. The CDR3 is 13 amino acids. CDR3 protein: CASSLVMNTEAFF. The CDR3 bases are TGTGCCAGCAGCTTGGTCATGAACACTGAAGCTTTCTTT.

This clonotype was seen only a few times. Since a much larger clone is just one base distant, this may be a read error. The chain recombines TRBV14 with TRBJ2-5; D perhaps matches TRBD2 (5 bases). V lost 6 bases and J 1 base, leaving 21 bases between the germline ends. The CDR3 has 17 amino acids. Germline V CDR1 and CDR2: SGHDN, FVKESK. CDR3 coding DNA: TGTGCCAGCAGTTCCATCGAGAAGCGGTATTTCCAAGAGACCCAGTACTTC. Protein: CASSSIEKRYFQETQYF.

Note on this clonotype: This may be a read error, as it is one base from a much larger clone. The CDR3 does not end in the conserved phenylalanine or tryptophan, so this is likely a read error. J is TRBJ2-1 and V is TRBV7-9; no definite D call. Germline V gene sequence: CDR1 SEHNR, CDR2 FQNEAQ (reference sequence). This CDR3 has 14 amino acids. With 3 bases removed from V and 0 bases from J, the gap between germline ends came to 6 bases. CDR3 region: CASSLSLSYNEQFL. The CDR3 nucleotides read TGTGCCAGCAGCTTGAGTCTCTCCTACAATGAGCAGTTCCTC.

This clonotype was detected many times. The genes are TRBV2 and TRBJ2-3; tentative D call: TRBD1 (6 bases). The CDR3 consists of 14 residues. The ends were cut back, 5 bases at V and 2 bases at J, with 11 bases in the middle. In germline, CDR1 is SNHLY, CDR2 FYNNEI. CDR3 nucleotide sequence: TGTGCCAGCAGTTGGACAGCCTCCACAGATACGCAGTATTTT. As protein: CASSWTASTDTQYF.